The present TCR beta chain was sequenced within a study of Tregs in tolerant kidney transplant recipients. Notes on the study in general: Findings come from small patient numbers and require larger validation. Tregs expanded with activated donor B cells seemed most donor-specific. Tolerant patients' donor-specific Tregs expanded beyond overall Tregs, suggesting antigen-driven growth.

Mixed chimerism was transient after nonmyeloablative marrow transplants from related graft donors. CD4+CD25+CD127- Tregs, CD4+CD25- non-Tregs, CD4 and CD8 cells were sorted. Measured with immunoSEQ multiplex PCR; TCRdb has only the in-frame clones, and not every one. This sample has roughly 64,000 clones; around 87% occur once, and the top ten carry around 4.1%. This clone was detected only a few times. Its specificity is not known. The clonotype comes from a human patient who received a combined kidney and bone marrow transplant. A subset of T cells may come from the graft donor. Sequencing used CD4+ T cells from blood (PBMCs), obtained 6 months after the transplant.

The CDR3 region is CASSLGSNREPEAFF. CDR3 coding DNA: TGTGCCAGCAGCTTAGGAAGCAATCGGGAACCTGAAGCTTTCTTT. J is TRBJ1-1 and V is TRBV7-9, with no clear D. V dropped 1 base and J dropped 6 bases, with 15 bases sitting between them. This CDR3 contains 15 residues. Germline assignment: CDR1 SEHNR and CDR2 FQNEAQ (reference sequence).